This TCR beta chain was sequenced during a study of cytomegalovirus exposure and HLA in healthy donors. Use of 60 Vbeta and 13 Jbeta primers characterized the PCR. Clones were sequenced by immunoSEQ multiplex PCR, and TCRdb holds only the in-frame ones, with some missing. The table shows about 160,000 clones, with 79% occurring only once. On this clone itself: No antigen is known for it.

The CDR3 sequence is 15 residues long. Trimming left V 4 bases short and J 5 bases short, with 19 bases between. The germline V gene encodes CDR1 SGHNT and CDR2 YYREEE (reference sequence). Study findings and constraints: By a later analysis, the bulk of CMV-associated TCR beta chains appeared HLA-restricted.

The chain links TRBV5-4 to TRBJ2-7; D might be TRBD1 (6 bases). The sequencing sample was made of PBMCs. The TCR sequence derives from a human donor in good health. CDR3 sequence: CASSARDNERDEQYF. DNA of the CDR3: TGTGCCAGCAGCGCCCGGGACAACGAGCGTGACGAGCAGTACTTC.